The present entry profiles one T cell receptor (beta chain) with its context. This sample was included in a study of blood T cell repertoires in COVID-19. Study as a whole: The study drew acute and convalescent COVID-19 samples from the United States, Italy and Spain.

Assay used: immunoSEQ multiplex PCR; TCRdb lists only in-frame clones, some missing. The sample contains roughly 400,000 clones, around 90% of which appear only once. The age range of participants was about 18 to 90 years, with residence in about two dozen US areas. Participant-given clinical history determined each cohort assignment. Germline assignment: CDR1 SGHTA and CDR2 FQGNSA. Deletions cut 5 bases from V and 7 bases from J, with 14 bases between. The CDR3 extends over 14 amino acids. This sequence joins TRBV7-2 and TRBJ1-4; tentative D call: TRBD1 (6 bases). The sample was PBMCs or T cells enriched from blood (not recorded which). The clonotype originates from a woman aged 40-49 years with acute COVID-19. The CDR3 region is CASSPDRRGEKLFF. CDR3 in DNA: TGTGCCAGCAGCCCAGACAGGAGAGGTGAAAAACTGTTTTTT.